A selection of T cell receptor beta chains follows, all from one sample in a study of Ad26.COV2.S vaccination and SARS-CoV-2 variants. Clones were sequenced by immunoSEQ multiplex PCR, and TCRdb holds only the in-frame ones, with some missing. The profile covers some 480,000 clones, with 70% to 90% appearing a single time and 9.5% to 15% taken by the ten largest. The sample in question was peripheral blood, obtained in a trial of Ad26.COV2.S vaccine versus placebo. The receptors derive from a person aged 18-60 years who received the Ad26.COV2.S COVID-19 vaccine or a placebo. Each CDR3 is given with its conserved first and last residue. D genes are given only for firm matches. A row's size may be missing; if present it is once, few, many or a size class.

j_call clone_size d_call v_call cdr3_aa cdr3_nt
TRBJ1-1 . . TRBV29-1 CSVESAGKMNTEAFF TGCAGCGTTGAAAGTGCAGGCAAGATGAACACTGAAGCTTTCTTT
TRBJ2-5 . . TRBV29-1 CSVNGWVGETQYF TGCAGCGTTAACGGTTGGGTGGGGGAGACCCAGTACTTC
TRBJ2-2 once TRBD2 TRBV5-4 CASSPVHGGSHGELFF TGTGCCAGCAGCCCGGTTCATGGCGGGAGTCACGGGGAGCTGTTTTTT
TRBJ1-5 . TRBD1 TRBV18 CASSVRDRDQPQHF TGTGCCAGCTCTGTCCGGGACAGAGATCAGCCCCAGCATTTT
TRBJ2-1 . . TRBV5-1 CASSQSLGGHNEQFF TGCGCCAGCAGCCAGTCGCTGGGGGGCCACAATGAGCAGTTCTTC
TRBJ1-4 . . TRBV30 CAWSVGGVNEKLFF TGTGCCTGGAGTGTAGGGGGGGTTAATGAAAAACTGTTTTTT
TRBJ2-7 . . TRBV7-9 CASSPERAYEQYF TGTGCCAGCAGCCCGGAGAGGGCCTACGAGCAGTACTTC
TRBJ2-2 . . TRBV5-1 CASSSGTVNTGELFF TGCGCCAGCAGCTCGGGGACGGTGAACACCGGGGAGCTGTTTTTT
TRBJ2-4 . . TRBV7-3 CASSLTSGDIQYF TGTGCCAGCAGCTTAACCTCAGGGGACATTCAGTACTTC
TRBJ1-5 . TRBD1 TRBV28 CASSRQGNQPQHF TGTGCCAGCAGTAGACAGGGGAATCAGCCCCAGCATTTT
TRBJ2-7 . . TRBV7-5 CAGAKRRGYYEQYF TGTGCCGGAGCCAAAAGGCGGGGGTACTACGAGCAGTACTTC
TRBJ2-3 . . TRBV7-9 CASDERGDGSTDTQYF TGTGCCAGCGACGAGAGAGGTGACGGGAGCACAGATACGCAGTATTTT
TRBJ1-4 . TRBD1 TRBV19 CASRNILNRGRDEKLFF TGTGCCAGTAGGAACATTCTCAACAGGGGGCGGGATGAAAAACTGTTTTTT
TRBJ1-1 . . TRBV5-6 CASSPTVWTSEAFF TGTGCCAGCAGCCCGACAGTTTGGACTTCTGAAGCTTTCTTT
TRBJ1-6 . . TRBV28 CASVGTQSSYNSPLHF TGTGCCAGCGTGGGCACGCAGAGTTCCTATAATTCACCCCTCCACTTT
TRBJ2-7 . . TRBV9 CASSVKATVWGGFGDEQYF TGTGCCAGCAGCGTCAAAGCTACGGTCTGGGGAGGTTTTGGGGACGAGCAGTACTTC
TRBJ1-1 . TRBD1 TRBV19 CASSRKGAGTEAFF TGTGCCAGTAGTCGGAAGGGGGCGGGAACTGAAGCTTTCTTT
TRBJ2-1 once TRBD2 TRBV4-2 CASSRRGAGGNNEQFF TGTGCCAGCAGCCGCCGGGGGGCGGGGGGTAACAATGAGCAGTTCTTC
TRBJ1-1 . . TRBV28 CASSAAGGTEAFF TGTGCCAGCAGTGCGGCCGGGGGCACTGAAGCTTTCTTT
TRBJ1-2 . TRBD1 TRBV24-1 CATSLTGVFGYTF TGTGCCACCAGTCTCACAGGGGTGTTTGGCTACACCTTC
TRBJ2-7 . . TRBV19 CASSRQASSYEQYF TGTGCCAGTAGTCGGCAGGCGAGCTCCTACGAGCAGTACTTC
TRBJ1-1 . . TRBV28 CASSLPTGRLNTEAFF TGTGCCAGCAGTTTACCTACCGGGAGGCTGAACACTGAAGCTTTCTTT
TRBJ1-2 once . TRBV29-1 CSVAGNYGYTF TGCAGCGTTGCCGGGAACTATGGCTACACCTTC
TRBJ2-7 . . TRBV6-5 CASSPAGVSYEQYF TGTGCCAGCAGCCCAGCCGGGGTATCCTACGAGCAGTACTTC
TRBJ1-1 . TRBD1 TRBV5-6 CASSWTGRINEAFF TGTGCCAGCAGCTGGACAGGGAGGATCAATGAAGCTTTCTTT
TRBJ2-7 . . TRBV6-5 CASRGPGEQYF TGTGCCAGCAGAGGGCCTGGCGAGCAGTACTTC
TRBJ2-1 once TRBD2 TRBV7-9 CASSPGLAGTHEQFF TGTGCCAGCAGCCCAGGACTAGCGGGAACCCATGAGCAGTTCTTC
TRBJ1-1 . . TRBV6-2/TRBV6-3 CASSYPRGRGTEAFF TGTGCCAGCAGTTACCCCCGGGGGAGAGGGACTGAAGCTTTCTTT
TRBJ2-7 . . TRBV29-1 CSVSGNSYEQYF TGCAGCGTTTCCGGGAACTCCTACGAGCAGTACTTC
TRBJ2-3 . TRBD2 TRBV7-3 CASSVSGGSTDTQYF TGTGCCAGCAGCGTTAGCGGGGGGAGCACAGATACGCAGTATTTT
TRBJ2-7 . TRBD1 TRBV6-5 CASIKGTASYEQYF TGTGCCAGCATTAAGGGGACAGCTTCCTACGAGCAGTACTTC
TRBJ2-3 . TRBD2 TRBV10-3 CAISGTSGGSTDTQYF TGTGCCATCAGCGGGACTAGCGGGGGGTCCACAGATACGCAGTATTTT
TRBJ1-5 few . TRBV6-2/TRBV6-3 CASSPPVGAQPQHF TGTGCCAGCAGCCCCCCGGTGGGTGCCCAGCCCCAGCATTTT